This is a list of T cell receptor beta chains from one sample in a study of blood T cell repertoires in COVID-19. TCRdb's copy holds only in-frame clones and misses some; the assay was immunoSEQ multiplex PCR. The table has 200,000 to 250,000 clones, 70% to 90% seen once. The material sequenced was peripheral blood. The receptors originated from an elderly man with acute or convalescent COVID-19. The conserved cysteine and the conserved F or W are not part of the CDR3 here. Clone size, where shown, is once, few, many, or a class for clones that have expanded.

J	size	V	length	CDR3
TRBJ2-7	.	TRBV24-1	12	ATSRGQGSYEQY
TRBJ1-5	.	TRBV2	13	ASSGGQAYNQPQH
TRBJ1-5	.	TRBV9	13	ASSVAPQVNQPQH
TRBJ1-6	.	TRBV2	12	ASTEGRGNSPLH
TRBJ2-1	once	TRBV18	13	ASSPQGLVYNEQF
TRBJ2-1	.	TRBV18	13	ASSPPASGNNEQF
TRBJ2-3	.	TRBV7-3	15	ASSRNSGLLATDTQY
TRBJ2-7	.	TRBV6-6	10	ATARTAYEQY
TRBJ2-1	.	TRBV5-8	13	ASSFGGLADNEQF
TRBJ2-1	once	TRBV18	15	ASSPPGSGGVYNEQF
TRBJ2-2	once	TRBV6-1	14	ASRETGTPNTGELF
TRBJ2-1	.	TRBV18	14	ASYSDRDGAYNEQF
TRBJ2-1	.	TRBV3-1/TRBV3-2	11	ASSQGLSNEQF
TRBJ2-1	.	TRBV7-2	14	ASSFSWTGGLNEQF
TRBJ2-1	.	TRBV28	9	ASSSPVREF
TRBJ2-5	.	TRBV9	14	ASSVGVAELQETQY
TRBJ2-3	.	TRBV14	15	ASSQLHGTSGTDTQY
TRBJ2-1	.	TRBV6-1	16	ASSERSGGAALYNEQF
TRBJ2-2	.	TRBV28	13	ASSLGGASTGELF
TRBJ1-1	many	TRBV12-3/TRBV12-4	9	ASSLYSEAF